This T cell receptor beta chain was observed in a study of tumor and adjacent non-tumor tissue in lung cancer listed by TCRdb under 2018. For the wider study: Patients with adenocarcinoma (over 11), squamous cell carcinoma (2) and small cell lung cancer (1) were included in the cohort. The approximately 15 patients were aged roughly 30 to 76 years, included around 10 men and 5 women, and had TNM stage I to III disease. A total of 95 million to 150 million productive TCRbeta reads were generated by sequencing, corresponding to an average of roughly 4 million reads per sample. The study compared bulk TCRbeta repertoires between lung tumor tissue and matched distant non-tumor lung tissue from about 14 lung cancer patients. For each patient, one tumor sample and one normal lung sample were taken, giving under 35 paired specimens that underwent TCRbeta CDR3 sequencing. Overall study outcomes, separate from this receptor: Only roughly 16 patients were included in the cohort, and the need for larger samples and more detailed clinical data was noted by the authors. Significantly higher TCR diversity was found in younger patients, and higher tumor TCR diversity was associated with shorter overall and disease-free survival. The methods do not name the sequencing platform or mention unique molecular identifiers. Because peripheral blood was not sequenced, blood TCRbeta repertoires in the lung cancer patients of the study were not examined. The top 100 clones made up a significantly larger cumulative share of the repertoire in normal lung than in tumor tissue. TCR diversity (inverse Simpson) was significantly higher in tumor than in normal lung tissue (roughly 430 vs 170, P = 0.0075, Mann-Whitney U test).

Via the germline V gene, CDR1 is MGHRA and CDR2 YSYEKL. The CDR3 spans 16 residues, from the cysteine through the phenylalanine. The entry retains the CDR3 DNA only, 48 bases that are in frame from base 1. RNA was isolated from bulk, unsorted tissue, and RNA quality was assessed with a NanoDrop ND-1000 and an Agilent 2100. Newly diagnosed lung cancer patients without prior chemotherapy who had been admitted for thoracic surgery in China between August and November 2014 were enrolled as donors. Patients who had received previous radiotherapy or chemotherapy, or who had another concurrent cancer, were excluded from the study. Surgical tissue pieces of roughly 1-2.2 cm3 were preserved in RNAlater solution and were kept at -80 degrees C until use. The library was prepared using multiplex PCR. This sample was sequenced with an Illumina HiSeq 2500. TCRbeta libraries were constructed through three rounds of nested PCR with primers (Table S4) according to protocols adapted from ARM-PCR. Before sequencing, PCR products in the 200-500 bp range were cut out of the gel and cleaned up using the QIAquick gel extraction kit. The source study handled its data this way. Reads were cleaned with Trimmomatic, merged with FLASH into complete CDR3 sequences, and assigned to V(D)J germline segments with MiTCR. VDJtools was used to compute clonal diversity as the inverse Simpson's index. In-frame sequences lacking a premature stop codon were counted as productive reads. The public reads were quality trimmed at Q25 with fastp and then assembled into clones with MiXCR by TCRdb, keeping productive beta chains. Records with the same CDR3 protein are collapsed into one entry carrying the most frequent genes and DNA. TCRdb's processing, not the study's, gives the V and J calls here. The table for this sample lists some 84,000 distinct CDR3 sequences; roughly 62% of them were counted only once. The ten largest clones take up roughly 15% of the sample.

A remark on this clonotype: Its antigen is unknown. At one end, the junction sequence differs from germline, possibly due to a read error.

The receptor comes from a man between 65 and 85 years old with non-small cell lung cancer. The receptor chain draws on TRBV4-1 and TRBJ1-1; D gene: possibly TRBD1, on 6 matching bases. The material sequenced was lung tumor tissue. The DNA sequence reads TGTGCCAGCAGCCAAGAGGGGGGCAGGGTCGGCAGTGAAGCTTTCTTT. It encodes CASSQEGGRVGSEAFF.